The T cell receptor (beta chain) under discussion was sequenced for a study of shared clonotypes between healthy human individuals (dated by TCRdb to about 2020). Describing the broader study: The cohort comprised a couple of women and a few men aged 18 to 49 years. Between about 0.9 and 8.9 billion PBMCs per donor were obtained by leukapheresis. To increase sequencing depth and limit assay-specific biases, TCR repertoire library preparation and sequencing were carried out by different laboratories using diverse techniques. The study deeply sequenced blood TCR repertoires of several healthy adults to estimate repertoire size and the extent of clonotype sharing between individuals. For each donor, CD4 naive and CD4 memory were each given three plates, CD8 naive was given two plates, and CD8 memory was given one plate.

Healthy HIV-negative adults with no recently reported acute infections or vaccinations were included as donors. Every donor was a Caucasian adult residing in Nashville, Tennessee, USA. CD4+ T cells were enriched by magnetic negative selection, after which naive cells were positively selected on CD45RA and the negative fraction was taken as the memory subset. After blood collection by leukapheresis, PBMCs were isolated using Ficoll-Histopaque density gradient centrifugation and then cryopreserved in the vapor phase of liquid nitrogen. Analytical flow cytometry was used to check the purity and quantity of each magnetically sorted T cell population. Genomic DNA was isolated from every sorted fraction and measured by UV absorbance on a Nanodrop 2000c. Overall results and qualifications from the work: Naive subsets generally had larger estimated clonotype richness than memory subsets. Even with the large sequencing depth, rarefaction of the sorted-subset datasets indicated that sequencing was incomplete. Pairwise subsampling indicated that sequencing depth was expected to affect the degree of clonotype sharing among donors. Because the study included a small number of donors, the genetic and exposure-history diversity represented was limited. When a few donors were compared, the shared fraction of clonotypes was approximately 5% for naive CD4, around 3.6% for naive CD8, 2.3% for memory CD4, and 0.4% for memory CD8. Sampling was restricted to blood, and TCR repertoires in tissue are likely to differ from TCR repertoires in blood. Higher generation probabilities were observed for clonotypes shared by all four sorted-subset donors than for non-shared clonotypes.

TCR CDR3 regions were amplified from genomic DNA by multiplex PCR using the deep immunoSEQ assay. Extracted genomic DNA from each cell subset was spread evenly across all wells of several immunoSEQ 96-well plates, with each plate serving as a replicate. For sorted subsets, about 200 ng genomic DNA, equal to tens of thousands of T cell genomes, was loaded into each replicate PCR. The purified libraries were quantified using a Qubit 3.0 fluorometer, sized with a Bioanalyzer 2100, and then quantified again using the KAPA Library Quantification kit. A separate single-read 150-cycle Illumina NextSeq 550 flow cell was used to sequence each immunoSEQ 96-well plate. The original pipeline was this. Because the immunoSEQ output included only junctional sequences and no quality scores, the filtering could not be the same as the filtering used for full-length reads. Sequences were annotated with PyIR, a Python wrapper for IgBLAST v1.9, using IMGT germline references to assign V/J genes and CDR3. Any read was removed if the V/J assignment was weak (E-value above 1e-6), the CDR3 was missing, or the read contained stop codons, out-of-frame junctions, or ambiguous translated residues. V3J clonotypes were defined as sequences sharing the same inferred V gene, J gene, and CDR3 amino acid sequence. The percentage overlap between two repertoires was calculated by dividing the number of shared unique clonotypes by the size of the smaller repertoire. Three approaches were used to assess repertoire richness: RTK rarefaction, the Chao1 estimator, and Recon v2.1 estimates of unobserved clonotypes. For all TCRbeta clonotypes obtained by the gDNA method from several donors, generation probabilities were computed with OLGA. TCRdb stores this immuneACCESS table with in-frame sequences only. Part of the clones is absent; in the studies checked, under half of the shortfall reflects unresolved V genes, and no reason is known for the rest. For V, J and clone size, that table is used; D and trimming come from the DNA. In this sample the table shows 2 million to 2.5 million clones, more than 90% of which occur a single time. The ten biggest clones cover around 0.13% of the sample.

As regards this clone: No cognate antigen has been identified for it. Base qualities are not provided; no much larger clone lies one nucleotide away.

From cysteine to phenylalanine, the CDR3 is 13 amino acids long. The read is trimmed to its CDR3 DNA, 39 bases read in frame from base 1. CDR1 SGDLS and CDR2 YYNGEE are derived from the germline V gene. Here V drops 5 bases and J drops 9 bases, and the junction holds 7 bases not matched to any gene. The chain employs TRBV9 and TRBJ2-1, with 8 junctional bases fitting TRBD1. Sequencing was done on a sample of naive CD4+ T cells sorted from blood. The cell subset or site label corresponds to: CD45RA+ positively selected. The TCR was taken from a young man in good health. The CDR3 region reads CASRQGATGEQFF. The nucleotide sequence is TGTGCCAGCAGGCAGGGGGCTACCGGTGAGCAGTTCTTC. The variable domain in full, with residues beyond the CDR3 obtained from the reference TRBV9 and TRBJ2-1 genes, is DSGVTQTPKHLITATGQRVTLRCSPRSGDLSVYWYQQSLDQGLQFLIQYYNGEERAKGNILERFSAQQFPDLHSELNLSSLELGDSALYFCASRQGATGEQFFGPGTRLTVL.